This T cell receptor beta chain is drawn from a study of cytomegalovirus exposure and HLA in healthy donors. This clone was picked up a small number of times. Antigen specificity is unknown. Study-level findings and limits: Sequencing likely generated an artifact that appeared as a cluster of highly shared sequence variants. A later analysis showed TCR association rates differing by HLA locus, peaking at DRB1 and lowest at HLA-C.

Germline CDR1 and CDR2: WSHSY and SAAADI. Trimming removed 6 bases at V and 5 bases at J, with 13 bases between. The CDR3 covers 13 residues. PCR primers comprised 60 Vbeta and 13 Jbeta primers. TCRdb's table, derived via immunoSEQ multiplex PCR, lists solely in-frame clones and lacks some. The sample has roughly 150,000 clones, around 80% seen once. The sequenced sample consisted of PBMCs. The chain has TRBV10-2 and TRBJ1-1, with D unresolved. This TCR derives from a woman in her 40s in good health and CMV-seronegative. The DNA for the CDR3 is TGCGCCAGCAGGGACGGGAGAGGGACTGAAGCTTTCTTT. This gives the protein CASRDGRGTEAFF.